The clone carrying this T cell receptor (beta chain) occurred a few times. The antigen remains undetermined. These data originate in a study of cytomegalovirus exposure and HLA in healthy donors. After removal of 4 bases from V and 6 bases from J, the junction contained 9 bases not matched to a gene. Germline V gene data show CDR1 as MNHEY and CDR2 as SVGAGI. CDR3 length: 14 amino acids. PCR used 60 Vbeta primers and 13 Jbeta primers. Here immunoSEQ multiplex PCR was the method, and the copy in TCRdb shows in-frame clones only, minus some. In the table there are roughly 100,000 clones, approximately 9% of which are singletons. Study results and limitations: The records held CMV serostatus as the only immune exposure information.

The material sequenced was PBMCs. This clonotype was sampled from a man over 45 in good health and CMV-seropositive. The J gene is TRBJ2-7, the V gene TRBV6-5, with 7 bases aligning to TRBD2. CDR3 sequence reads: CASSFTGTSAEQYF. CDR3 DNA: TGTGCCAGCAGTTTCACGGGAACTAGCGCCGAGCAGTACTTC.